The 27 T cell receptor beta chains below were found in one sample sequenced in a study of T-cell reconstitution after alpha-beta-depleted transplantation in children. TCRbeta library preparation incorporated unique molecular identifiers. TCRdb processed the PCR reads anew with MiXCR; each CDR3 protein has one entry. Found here are hundreds of thousands of distinct CDR3 sequences, around 7.5% of them singletons; the top ten hold roughly 6%. The sequencing here drew on PBMCs, mostly from graft donor cells, taken 180 days after TCRalphabeta/CD19-depleted stem cell transplant. Receptors originate from a male patient between 10 and 17 years old who had a stem cell transplant for acute lymphoblastic leukemia, so the T cells may come from the graft donor.

At least ten counts were recorded for this clonotype. This sequence joins TRBV20-1 and TRBJ2-1, with a tentative D call TRBD2 (5 bases). Germline V gene data show CDR1 as DFQATT and CDR2 as SNEGSKA (reference sequence). The CDR3 loop spans 18 amino acids. The germline V and J ends were trimmed by 0 bases and 0 bases, with 18 bases remaining between them. The CDR3 spells CSARETLSLGSSYNEQFF. The CDR3, as DNA: TGCAGTGCTAGAGAGACCCTAAGCTTGGGGAGCTCCTACAATGAGCAGTTCTTC.

The V call is TRBV23-1, the J call TRBJ2-1, with 8 bases aligning to TRBD2. TRBV23-1 carries the ORF label, with uncertain function. The CDR3 has 18 amino acids. Unmatched junction bases numbered 14, after V lost 2 bases and J lost 5 bases. CDR3 sequence (DNA): TGCGCCAGCAGTCAAACCCGGCCGGGGCGGGAGGCTAACAATGAGCAGTTCTTC. Its protein is CASSQTRPGREANNEQFF.

This clonotype was seen repeatedly, ten times or more. The gene calls are TRBV5-1 and TRBJ2-2, with D unclear. The CDR3 loop spans 14 amino acids. Between the trimmed V and J ends, which lost 3 bases and 6 bases, there was a span of 12 bases. Per germline, CDR1 SGHRS and CDR2 YFSETQ. CDR3 sequence (DNA): TGCGCCAGCAGCTCCCTTTTGAGGCCCGGGGAGCTGTTTTTT. Translation: CASSSLLRPGELFF. The full variable domain, its missing parts supplied by reference TRBV5-1 and TRBJ2-2, is KAGVTQTPRYLIKTRGQQVTLSCSPISGHRSVSWYQQTPGQGLQFLFEYFSETQRNKGNFPGRFSGRQFSNSRSEMNVSTLELGDSALYLCASSSLLRPGELFFGEGSRLTVL.

This clonotype was detected ten times or more. The chain is built from TRBV18 and TRBJ2-3; D is undetermined. The V end lost 2 bases, the J end lost 1 base, and 4 bases lay between the germline ends. This CDR3 is 13 amino acids long. From germline, CDR1 is KGHSH and CDR2 LQKENI. CDR3 amino acids: CASSPGGTDTQYF. CDR3 sequence (DNA): TGTGCCAGCTCACCAGGAGGCACAGATACGCAGTATTTT.

This clonotype was found many times. The chain couples TRBV10-3 to TRBJ2-3; unclear D gene. CDR3 length: 13 amino acids. Germline V gene sequence: CDR1 ENHRY, CDR2 SYGVKD. V lost 5 bases and J 0 bases, leaving 6 bases between the germline ends. CDR3 amino acids: CAISSESTDTQYF. The CDR3 DNA is TGTGCCATCAGTTCAGAGAGCACAGATACGCAGTATTTT.

There are many counts of this clonotype. The chain has TRBV14 and TRBJ1-1; weak D call: TRBD1 (5 bases). Per the germline V gene, CDR1 is SGHDN and CDR2 is FVKESK. The V end was cut by 9 bases, the J end by 4 bases, with 9 bases between. The CDR3 spans 11 residues. The CDR3 coding sequence is TGTGCCAGTGGAGGGGTCACTGAAGCTTTCTTT. This sequence encodes CASGGVTEAFF.

This clonotype occurred many times. The chain couples TRBV14 to TRBJ1-2, with D possibly TRBD1 on 5 matching bases. The CDR3 is made up of 14 amino acids. Per the germline V gene, CDR1 is SGHDN and CDR2 is FVKESK. The germline V and J ends were trimmed by 0 bases and 6 bases, with 11 bases remaining between them. CDR3 in DNA: TGTGCCAGCAGCCAAGATCAGGGACGAGATGGCTACACCTTC. This sequence encodes CASSQDQGRDGYTF.

Many counts were recorded for this clonotype. V and J are TRBV28 and TRBJ2-4; no firm D call. CDR1 is MDHEN and CDR2 is SYDVKM in the germline V gene. V lost 5 bases, J lost 6 bases, and 8 bases lay in between. The CDR3 sequence is 12 residues long. The CDR3 nucleotides are TGTGCCAGCAGTATGGACGGAAACATTCAGTACTTC. Amino acid sequence: CASSMDGNIQYF. The full variable domain, completed using reference TRBV28 and TRBJ2-4, is DVKVTQSSRYLVKRTGEKVFLECVQDMDHENMFWYRQDPGLGLRLIYFSYDVKMKEKGDIPEGYSVSREKKERFSLILESASTNQTSMYLCASSMDGNIQYFGAGTRLSVL.

This clonotype was seen at least ten times. The CDR3, as DNA: TGTGCCAGCAGTTGGGAGTCCTACGAGCAGTACTTC. It encodes CASSWESYEQYF. V gene TRBV12-3 or TRBV12-4 combines with J gene TRBJ2-7, with D possibly being TRBD2 (5 bases). V was clipped by 4 bases and J by 1 base, with 5 bases between them. There are 12 residues in the CDR3.

In this sample, this clonotype turned up many times. The chain uses TRBV7-3 and TRBJ2-2; 11 nucleotides line up with TRBD1. The CDR3 extends over 15 amino acids. Germline V lookup: CDR1 SGHTA, CDR2 FQGTGA. The J segment lost 4 bases and the V segment lost 7 bases, leaving 5 bases of the junction unmatched. CDR3 sequence reads: CASMLGTGGTGELFF. Here the CDR3 DNA reads TGTGCCAGCATGTTGGGGACAGGGGGCACCGGGGAGCTGTTTTTT.

This clonotype was counted many times. CDR3 residues: CSARATTGYSEAFF. The CDR3 DNA follows: TGCAGTGCTAGAGCCACCACAGGGTATTCTGAAGCTTTCTTT. The chain joins TRBV20-1 to TRBJ1-1, with D possibly matching TRBD1 (6 bases). V was trimmed by 1 base and J by 6 bases, leaving 15 bases between them. Germline assignment: CDR1 DFQATT and CDR2 SNEGSKA (reference sequence). The CDR3 consists of 14 residues.

For this clonotype: One base away lies a much larger clone, so this may be a sequencing read error. The CDR3 ends on some other residue instead of the conserved phenylalanine or tryptophan, so this is likely a read error. This chain's CDR3 is CASSLELSDEQFL. The CDR3 coding sequence is TGTGCCAGCAGCTTAGAACTGAGCGATGAGCAGTTCCTC. The V gene is TRBV7-9, the J gene TRBJ2-1, with unresolved D. V was clipped by 1 base and J by 8 bases, with 9 bases between them. This CDR3 region has 13 residues. The germline CDR1 and CDR2 sequences are SEHNR and FQNEAQ (reference sequence).

V and J are TRBV19 and TRBJ2-7; D call uncertain. The CDR3 totals 11 residues. V was pared by 7 bases and J by 2 bases, with 6 bases between. Per germline, CDR1 LNHDA and CDR2 SQIVND (reference sequence). The CDR3 bases are TGTGCCAGTATGGGCCCCTACGAGCAGTACTTC. As protein: CASMGPYEQYF.

This clonotype was found many times. The chain is built from TRBV6-5 and TRBJ1-1, with D possibly being TRBD1 (6 bases). Germline V gives CDR1 MNHEY, CDR2 SVGAGI. V dropped 0 bases and J dropped 4 bases, with 6 bases sitting between them. The CDR3 runs to 13 residues. CDR3 amino acids: CASSYSGATEAFF. As DNA, the CDR3 is TGTGCCAGCAGTTACTCGGGGGCCACTGAAGCTTTCTTT.

This clonotype was detected many times. The chain uses TRBV9 and TRBJ2-1; 7 bases align to TRBD2. The germline gives CDR1 SGDLS, CDR2 YYNGEE. The CDR3 sequence is 14 residues long. The junction had 7 bases not matched to a gene; V was cut back by 0 bases and J by 10 bases. The CDR3 protein is CASSVDGRAREQFF. CDR3 sequence (DNA): TGTGCCAGCAGCGTAGATGGGAGGGCGCGGGAGCAGTTCTTC.

Judged by abundance, this clonotype is medium-sized (0.01 to 0.1%). The chain links TRBV7-2 to TRBJ2-7; 8 bases are a match to TRBD1. The CDR3 contains 15 residues. Germline CDR1 SGHTA, CDR2 FQGNSA. Trimming cost V 6 bases and J 5 bases; bases outside gene matches: 12. This chain's CDR3 is CASSYRGAGGNEQYF. The DNA of the CDR3 is TGTGCCAGCAGTTATAGGGGGGCAGGGGGCAACGAGCAGTACTTC.

This clonotype came up many times. The chain employs TRBV4-3 and TRBJ1-5; 10 bases align to TRBD1. With 0 bases clipped from V and 6 bases from J, the junction kept 5 bases outside the gene matches. Germline V CDR1 and CDR2: LGHNA, YSLEER. The CDR3 runs to 16 residues. CDR3 sequence: CASSQDRDRGVQPQHF. DNA for the CDR3: TGCGCCAGCAGCCAAGATCGGGACAGGGGAGTTCAGCCCCAGCATTTT.

This clonotype was observed at least ten times. The chain recombines TRBV24-1 with TRBJ2-1, with 10 bases aligning to TRBD1. The CDR3 totals 14 residues. Germline V gives CDR1 KGHDR, CDR2 SFDVKD. With V trimmed by 5 bases and J by 8 bases, 5 bases remained unmatched. The CDR3 here is CATSGQGAEDEQFF. DNA of the CDR3: TGTGCCACCAGTGGACAGGGGGCAGAGGATGAGCAGTTCTTC.

The sample holds many counts of this clonotype. This chain connects TRBV5-1 to TRBJ2-5; 10 positions match TRBD1. CDR3 length equals 15 residues. Germline assignment: CDR1 SGHRS and CDR2 YFSETQ. V shed 3 bases, J shed 7 bases, and the junction held 9 bases outside the gene matches. This CDR3 reads CASSSGQGNWGTQYF. The CDR3 DNA reads as TGCGCCAGCAGCTCGGGACAGGGGAATTGGGGGACCCAGTACTTC.

This clonotype was recorded at least ten times. This chain uses TRBV7-9 with TRBJ2-4, with a weak D call TRBD2 (6 bases). V lost 5 bases and J 8 bases, leaving 22 bases between the germline ends. CDR1 is SEHNR and CDR2 is FQNEAQ in the germline V gene (reference sequence). CDR3 size: 16 residues. The CDR3 reads CASSLDLATRRDIQYF. Written as DNA, the CDR3 is TGTGCCAGCAGCCTCGATCTCGCAACGAGGAGGGACATTCAGTACTTC.

About this clonotype itself: A read error is possible here, since a much larger clone lies one base away. The chain is built from TRBV6-2 or TRBV6-3 and TRBJ1-1; possible D gene TRBD1, 6 bases. The germline V gene encodes CDR1 MNHEY and CDR2 SVGEGT. This CDR3 comprises 13 residues. The DNA for the CDR3 is TGTGCCAGCAGAAGATTGGGGGACACTGAAGATTTCTTT. It translates to CASRRLGDTEDFF.

This clonotype was observed at least ten times. This chain links TRBV24-1 with TRBJ2-1, with TRBD1 identical over 9 bases. J gave up 7 bases and V 7 bases, and 7 bases lay outside the gene matches. This CDR3 has 14 residues. The germline V gene has CDR1 KGHDR and CDR2 SFDVKD. CDR3 residues: CATRTGQGKNEQFF. The CDR3 region has the DNA TGTGCCACCAGGACGGGACAGGGTAAGAATGAGCAGTTCTTC.

The CDR3 region is CASSQADGGGSGNTIYF. The CDR3, as DNA: TGTGCCAGCAGCCAAGCGGATGGGGGAGGCTCTGGAAACACCATATATTTT. V usage is TRBV4-2 and J usage is TRBJ1-3, with D maybe TRBD1 (5 bases). V shed 1 base and J shed 0 bases, with 13 bases lying between them. The germline CDR1 and CDR2 sequences are LGHNA and YNFKEQ. This CDR3 has 17 residues.

This clonotype was seen many times. The chain joins TRBV29-1 to TRBJ1-1, with a tentative D call TRBD1 (5 bases). V was trimmed by 2 bases and J by 0 bases, leaving 10 bases between them. CDR1 and CDR2 (germline): SQVTM, ANQGSEA. The CDR3 is 14 residues long. The CDR3 protein is CSVEMGGLNTEAFF. The CDR3 coding sequence is TGCAGCGTTGAAATGGGGGGTCTGAACACTGAAGCTTTCTTT.

This clonotype was detected ten times or more. This chain joins TRBV5-1 and TRBJ1-3; tentative D call: TRBD1 (5 bases). Trimming took 1 base from V and 0 from J, leaving 14 bases between them. The CDR3 has 17 amino acids. CDR1 and CDR2 from the germline V gene are SGHRS and YFSETQ. The CDR3 spells CASSLKGVFASGNTIYF. The CDR3 DNA reads as TGCGCCAGCAGCTTGAAAGGGGTCTTTGCCTCTGGAAACACCATATATTTT.

The chain employs TRBV7-2 and TRBJ1-5; TRBD1 agrees at 7 bases. This CDR3 comprises 14 residues. Looked up from germline, CDR1 is SGHTA and CDR2 is FQGNSA. With V trimmed by 3 bases and J by 8 bases, 7 bases remained unmatched. The CDR3 sequence: CASSFRQGAEPQHF. In DNA, the CDR3 is TGTGCCAGCAGCTTCCGACAGGGAGCGGAGCCCCAGCATTTT.

The table lists this clonotype with many counts. CDR3 loop: CASSPAFGGSYNEQFF. CDR3 DNA: TGTGCCAGCAGCCCCGCCTTTGGGGGATCTTACAATGAGCAGTTCTTC. The V and J genes are TRBV7-9 and TRBJ2-1; D could derive from TRBD1 or TRBD2 (5 bases each). Germline CDR1 is SEHNR and CDR2 is FQNEAQ (reference sequence). V lost 5 bases and J 4 bases, leaving 18 bases between the germline ends. The CDR3 covers 16 residues.